The text below deals with one T cell receptor beta chain. What it recognizes is unknown. The data belong to a study of a mutant IDH1 vaccine in newly diagnosed glioma. Germline V lookup: CDR1 MNHEY, CDR2 SVGAGI. CDR3 length: 16 amino acids. Trimming cost V 2 bases and J 5 bases; bases outside gene matches: 7. Points from the study as a whole: Pseudoprogression seemed unlinked to shifts in top peripheral T cell clonotypes. Of the patients, 85% to 95% had vaccine-induced immune responses.

Time point of the sample: baseline, week 1 (first vaccination visit). The treatment denotes: pre-vaccination baseline after standard-of-care therapy. TCRdb's table, derived via immunoSEQ multiplex PCR, lists solely in-frame clones and lacks some. The table has roughly 38,000 clones, about 78% seen once. The chain carries TRBV6-5 and TRBJ1-2; 11 bases align to TRBD1. Source: PBMCs, taken from a glioma patient treated with radiotherapy, temozolomide or both. The receptor's source is a man in his forties or fifties with glioma. Some clones in this sample may be carry-over from other donors' samples. The CDR3 loop reads CASSYEGTGGRYGYTF. CDR3 bases: TGTGCCAGCAGTTACGAAGGGACAGGGGGTCGGTATGGCTACACCTTC.